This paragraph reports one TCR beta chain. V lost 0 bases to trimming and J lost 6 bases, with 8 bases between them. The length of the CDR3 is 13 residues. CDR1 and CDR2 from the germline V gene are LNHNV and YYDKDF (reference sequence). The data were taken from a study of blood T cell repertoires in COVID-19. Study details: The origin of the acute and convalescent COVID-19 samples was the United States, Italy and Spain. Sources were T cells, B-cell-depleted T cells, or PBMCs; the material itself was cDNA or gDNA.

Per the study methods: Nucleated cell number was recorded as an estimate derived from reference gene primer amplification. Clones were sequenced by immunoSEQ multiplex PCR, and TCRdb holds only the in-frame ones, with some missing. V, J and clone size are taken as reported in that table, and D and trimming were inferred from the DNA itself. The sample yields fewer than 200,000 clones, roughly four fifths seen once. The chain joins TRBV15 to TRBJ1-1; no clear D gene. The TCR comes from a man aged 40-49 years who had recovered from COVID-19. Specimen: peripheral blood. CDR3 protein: CATSRDEGAEAFF. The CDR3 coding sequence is TGTGCCACCAGCAGAGATGAGGGCGCTGAAGCTTTCTTT.